These T cell receptor beta chains were read from a single sample in a study of blood T cell repertoires in COVID-19. Repertoires were generated with immunoSEQ multiplex PCR, while TCRdb's copy carries only in-frame clones and drops some. The sample has 85,000 to 110,000 clones; roughly nine tenths are singletons. Material for sequencing was peripheral blood. The receptors come from an elderly woman in a cohort sampled during active COVID-19. Each CDR3 is given with its conserved first and last residue. Each record gives: J gene, D gene, V gene, CDR3 protein, CDR3 DNA. D genes are given only for firm matches.

J: TRBJ2-2
D: TRBD2
V: TRBV6-2/TRBV6-3
CDR3: CASSSPGGAAAANTGELFF
DNA: TGTGCCAGCAGTTCTCCGGGGGGAGCGGCCGCCGCGAACACCGGGGAGCTGTTTTTT

J: TRBJ2-1
D: TRBD2
V: TRBV25-1
CDR3: CASSEYRLAGGDEQFF
DNA: TGTGCCAGCAGTGAATATAGACTAGCGGGAGGGGACGAGCAGTTCTTC

J: TRBJ1-1
D: NA
V: TRBV2
CDR3: CASSGEGDEAFF
DNA: TGTGCCAGCAGTGGAGAGGGAGATGAAGCTTTCTTT

J: TRBJ2-3
D: NA
V: TRBV28
CDR3: CASSRPRSGSSTDTQYF
DNA: TGTGCCAGCAGTCGCCCTAGGAGCGGGTCTAGCACAGATACGCAGTATTTT

J: TRBJ2-1
D: TRBD1
V: TRBV7-3
CDR3: CASSFDRGSHNEQFF
DNA: TGTGCCAGCAGCTTCGACAGGGGAAGTCACAATGAGCAGTTCTTC

J: TRBJ2-1
D: NA
V: TRBV29-1
CDR3: CSALPLEVGSYNEQFF
DNA: TGCAGCGCCCTACCATTGGAGGTGGGATCCTACAATGAGCAGTTCTTC

J: TRBJ1-5
D: NA
V: TRBV15
CDR3: CATSRGEQPQHF
DNA: TGTGCCACCAGCCGCGGAGAACAGCCCCAGCATTTT

J: TRBJ2-2
D: NA
V: TRBV3-1/TRBV3-2
CDR3: CASSQDLNGELFF
DNA: TGTGCCAGCAGCCAAGATCTTAACGGGGAGCTGTTTTTT

J: TRBJ1-1
D: NA
V: TRBV5-1
CDR3: CASSLEGSGMNTEAFF
DNA: TGCGCCAGCAGCTTGGAGGGCAGCGGAATGAACACTGAAGCTTTCTTT

J: TRBJ1-5
D: NA
V: TRBV28
CDR3: CASSLYRVNQPQHF
DNA: TGTGCCAGCAGTTTATACAGGGTCAATCAGCCCCAGCATTTT

J: TRBJ1-4
D: NA
V: TRBV10-2
CDR3: CASSESEGTRREKLFF
DNA: TGCGCCAGCAGTGAGTCCGAAGGGACACGCCGAGAAAAACTGTTTTTT

J: TRBJ1-6
D: TRBD1
V: TRBV6-6
CDR3: CASSSLGQGNSPLHF
DNA: TGTGCCAGCAGTAGCCTGGGACAGGGGAATTCACCCCTCCACTTT

J: TRBJ1-1
D: TRBD1
V: TRBV5-4
CDR3: CASSFIQGATEAFF
DNA: TGTGCCAGCAGCTTTATCCAGGGGGCGACTGAAGCTTTCTTT

J: TRBJ1-2
D: NA
V: TRBV18
CDR3: CASSPARPTNYGYTF
DNA: TGTGCCAGCTCACCAGCCAGGCCCACTAACTATGGCTACACCTTC